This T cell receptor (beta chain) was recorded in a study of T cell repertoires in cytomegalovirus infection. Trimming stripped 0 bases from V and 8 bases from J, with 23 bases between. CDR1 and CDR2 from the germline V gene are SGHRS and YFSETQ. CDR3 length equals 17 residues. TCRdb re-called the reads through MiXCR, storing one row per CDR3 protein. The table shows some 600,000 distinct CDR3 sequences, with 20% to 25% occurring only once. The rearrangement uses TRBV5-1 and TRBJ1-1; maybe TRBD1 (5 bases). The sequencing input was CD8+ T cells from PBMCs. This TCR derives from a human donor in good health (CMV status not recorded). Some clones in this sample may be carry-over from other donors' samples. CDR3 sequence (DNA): TGCGCCAGCAGCTTGGGAAGCGTGGGGCAGGCGCCCTTAGAAGCTTTCTTT. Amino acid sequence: CASSLGSVGQAPLEAFF.